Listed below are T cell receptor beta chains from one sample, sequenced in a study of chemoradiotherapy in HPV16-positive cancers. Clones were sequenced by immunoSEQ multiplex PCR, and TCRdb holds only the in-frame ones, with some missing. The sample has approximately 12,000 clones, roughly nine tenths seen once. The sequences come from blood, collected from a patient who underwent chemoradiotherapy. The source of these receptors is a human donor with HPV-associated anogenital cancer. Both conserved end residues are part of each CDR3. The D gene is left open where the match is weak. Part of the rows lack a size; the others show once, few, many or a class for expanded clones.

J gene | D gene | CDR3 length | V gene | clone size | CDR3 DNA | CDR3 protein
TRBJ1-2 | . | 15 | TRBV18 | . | TGTGCCAGCTCACCAGACTACCGGACAGCGTATGGCTACACCTTC | CASSPDYRTAYGYTF
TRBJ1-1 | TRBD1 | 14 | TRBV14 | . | TGTGCCAGCAGTGGAGAGTTCAGGGGGTCTGAAGCTTTCTTT | CASSGEFRGSEAFF
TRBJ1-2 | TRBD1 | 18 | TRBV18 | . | TGTGCCAGCTCACCCCTGTCCGGACAGGCTCTGTCTAACTATGGCTACACCTTC | CASSPLSGQALSNYGYTF
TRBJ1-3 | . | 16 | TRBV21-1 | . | TGTGCCAGCAGCAAAGCCGGACAGGGTTCGGGAAACACCATATATTTT | CASSKAGQGSGNTIYF
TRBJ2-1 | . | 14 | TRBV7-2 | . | TGTGCCAGCAGCAGGGCCTGGGCGGGCGATGAGCAGTTCTTC | CASSRAWAGDEQFF
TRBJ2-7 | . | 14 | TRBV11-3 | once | TGTGCCAGCAGCCTCCCCAGCAGGGGTGGCGAGCAGTACTTC | CASSLPSRGGEQYF
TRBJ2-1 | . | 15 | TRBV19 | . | TGTGCCAGTAGTATCTTCGGGGATCTCTACAATGAGCAGTTCTTC | CASSIFGDLYNEQFF
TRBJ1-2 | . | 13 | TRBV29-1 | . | TGCAGCGTTGGGGGGCCTAGGCTCTATGGCTACACCTTC | CSVGGPRLYGYTF
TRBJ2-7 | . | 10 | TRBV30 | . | TGTGCCGGAGGACTCTACGAGCAGTACTTC | CAGGLYEQYF
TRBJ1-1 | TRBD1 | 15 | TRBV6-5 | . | TGTGCCAGCAGTTACGCCAGGGGGCTGGTTACTGAAGCTTTCTTT | CASSYARGLVTEAFF
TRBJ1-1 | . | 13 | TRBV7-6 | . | TGTGCCAGCAGCTTAGAGCCGAGACAAATTTCTTTCTTT | CASSLEPRQISFF
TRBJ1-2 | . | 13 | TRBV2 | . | TGTGCCGCCAGGGAGGACAGCGGCTATGGCTACACCTTC | CAAREDSGYGYTF
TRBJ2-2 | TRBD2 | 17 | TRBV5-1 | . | TGCGCCAGCAGCTGGCCGGGACTAGAGGGGAACACCGGGGAGCTGTTTTTT | CASSWPGLEGNTGELFF
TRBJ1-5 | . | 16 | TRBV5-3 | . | TGTGCCAGAAGCTTGGTAGGGACGGATAGCAATCAGCCCCAGCATTTT | CARSLVGTDSNQPQHF
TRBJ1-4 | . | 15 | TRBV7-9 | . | TGTGCCAGCAGCTCCCCAGTCCCCTCTAATGAAAAACTGTTTTTT | CASSSPVPSNEKLFF
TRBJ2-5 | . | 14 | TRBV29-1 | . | TGCAGCGTTGAAAGGGACGTTAGCCAAGAGACCCAGTACTTC | CSVERDVSQETQYF
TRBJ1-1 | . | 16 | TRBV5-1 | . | TGCGCCAGCAGCTCCAGGGTGTCGGCCATGAACACTGAAGCTTTCTTT | CASSSRVSAMNTEAFF
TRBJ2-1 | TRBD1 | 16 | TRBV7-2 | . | TGTGCCAGCAGCTTAGATTTCCAGGGACAGGGGTATGAGCAGTTCTTC | CASSLDFQGQGYEQFF
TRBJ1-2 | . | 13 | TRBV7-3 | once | TGTGCCAGCAGCTTCAAGCAGAACTATGGCTACACCTTC | CASSFKQNYGYTF
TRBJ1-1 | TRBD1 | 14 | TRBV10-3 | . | TGTGCCATCAGCACCGACAGGGGGAACACTGAAGCTTTCTTT | CAISTDRGNTEAFF
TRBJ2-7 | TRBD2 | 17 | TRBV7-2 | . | TGTGCCAGCAGCCAAGGCCGACTGGGGGGGAGCTCCTACGAGCAGTACTTC | CASSQGRLGGSSYEQYF
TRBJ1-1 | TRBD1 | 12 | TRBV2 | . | TGTGCCAGCAGGGTGGGGGACAGTGAAGCTTTCTTT | CASRVGDSEAFF
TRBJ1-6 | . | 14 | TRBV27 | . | TGTGCCAGCAGTTCCTCGGGGACATATTCACCCCTCCACTTT | CASSSSGTYSPLHF
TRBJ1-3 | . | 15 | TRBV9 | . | TGTGCCAGCAGCGTGTCAGGGGCGACTGGAAACACCATATATTTT | CASSVSGATGNTIYF
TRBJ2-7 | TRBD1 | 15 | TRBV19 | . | TGTGCCAGTAGTATAGGACGACAGGGATGGGACGAGCAGTACTTC | CASSIGRQGWDEQYF
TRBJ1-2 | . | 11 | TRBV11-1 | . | TGTGCCAGCAGCTTAGCCGGCGGCTACACCTTC | CASSLAGGYTF
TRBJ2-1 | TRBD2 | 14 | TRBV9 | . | TGTGCCAGCACTCCGGGGGCCGGGGGGGATGAGCAGTTCTTC | CASTPGAGGDEQFF
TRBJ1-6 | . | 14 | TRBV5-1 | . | TGCGCCAGCAGCCTCCGGCACCAGAATTCACCCCTCCACTTT | CASSLRHQNSPLHF
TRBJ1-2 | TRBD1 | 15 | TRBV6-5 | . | TGTGCCAGCAGTTACTCGAAGAAAGACAGGGAGGGCTACACCTTC | CASSYSKKDREGYTF
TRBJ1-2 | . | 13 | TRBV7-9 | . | TGTGCCAGCAGCCCAACCGGGATCTATGGCTACACCTTC | CASSPTGIYGYTF
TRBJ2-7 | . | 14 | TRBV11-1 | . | TGTGCCAGCAGCTCCTACAGGGAAGAGTACGAGCAGTACTTC | CASSSYREEYEQYF
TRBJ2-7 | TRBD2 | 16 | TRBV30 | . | TGTGCCTGGAGTTCAAGACTAGCGGGGGACTCCTACGAGCAGTACTTC | CAWSSRLAGDSYEQYF
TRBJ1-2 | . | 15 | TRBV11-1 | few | TGTGCCAGCGGCAAGTACAGCTCTAACAACTATGGCTACACCTTC | CASGKYSSNNYGYTF
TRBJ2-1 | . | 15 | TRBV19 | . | TGTGCCAGTAGTACTGCCACCCTAGGACAAGGCGAGCAGTTCTTC | CASSTATLGQGEQFF
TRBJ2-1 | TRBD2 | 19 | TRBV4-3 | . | TGCGCCAGCAGCCTTAGCGGGGGGCCACGATATATCAAATACAATGAGCAGTTCTTC | CASSLSGGPRYIKYNEQFF
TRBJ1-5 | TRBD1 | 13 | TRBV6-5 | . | TGTGCCAGCACGGGACAGGTCGATCAGCCCCAGCATTTT | CASTGQVDQPQHF
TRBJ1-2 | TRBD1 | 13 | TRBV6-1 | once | TGTGCCAGCAGTTGGGACAGGGGTGCTGGCTACACCTTC | CASSWDRGAGYTF
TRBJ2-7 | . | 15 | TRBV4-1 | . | TGCGCCAGCAGCCAAGGGACGGCCGCATCCTACGAGCAGTACTTC | CASSQGTAASYEQYF
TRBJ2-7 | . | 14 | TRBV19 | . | TGTGCCAGTAGTATTGGTGCCACAGCCTACGAGCAGTACTTC | CASSIGATAYEQYF
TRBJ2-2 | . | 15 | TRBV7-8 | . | TGTGCCAGCAGCTTAGTACTAGGAAACACCGGGGAGCTGTTTTTT | CASSLVLGNTGELFF
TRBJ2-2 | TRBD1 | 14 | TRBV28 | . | TGTGCCAGCAGCCGACAGGGGAGCACCGGGGAGCTGTTTTTT | CASSRQGSTGELFF
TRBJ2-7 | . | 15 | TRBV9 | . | TGTGCCAGCAGCGTATATTCGGTCAGGATCCACGAGCAGTACTTC | CASSVYSVRIHEQYF